This T cell receptor (beta chain) was profiled in a study of cytomegalovirus exposure and HLA in healthy donors. This CDR3 has 15 amino acids. Germline lookup yields CDR1 SGHTA and CDR2 FQGNSA. The V end was cut by 5 bases, the J end by 0 bases, with 11 bases between. With regard to this clone: Its antigen is undetermined.

Clones were read by immunoSEQ multiplex PCR, and TCRdb kept only the in-frame ones, dropping some. This sample has approximately 300,000 clones, with roughly 90% found just once. Regarding the study as a whole: A subsequent analysis found that TCR clusters from the first cohort also tended to co-occur in the 90 to 150 validation repertoires, with approximately 94% of cluster scores above 0. Cytomegalovirus status was reportedly diagnosed by the classifier with high specificity and sensitivity. Most sequenced TCRs were rare (though some public TCRs occurred in many donors). Among TCR beta chains, those listed as cytomegalovirus-associated numbered fewer than 200.

V is TRBV7-2 and J is TRBJ2-1; D might be TRBD1 (5 bases). This clonotype originated in a woman between 18 and 29 years old in good health and CMV-seronegative. Sequenced: PBMCs. The CDR3 sequence: CASSPPDSSYNEQFF. The CDR3 DNA is TGTGCCAGCAGCCCCCCCGACAGCTCCTACAATGAGCAGTTCTTC. Full variable domain (missing parts from reference TRBV7-2 and TRBJ2-1): GAGVSQSPSNKVTEKGKDVELRCDPISGHTALYWYRQSLGQGLEFLIYFQGNSAPDKSGLPSDRFSAERTGGSVSTLTIQRTQQEDSAVYLCASSPPDSSYNEQFFGPGTRLTVL.